What follows is one T cell receptor beta chain and its context. Its specificity is unknown. This PCR relied on a set of 60 Vbeta primers and 13 Jbeta primers. Produced via immunoSEQ multiplex PCR; TCRdb's table is partial and in-frame only. The data hold about 200,000 clones, with about 85% observed a single time. This sample was taken from a study of cytomegalovirus exposure and HLA in healthy donors. Looking at the study overall: In an early release, HLA-typed donors contributed about 80 million unique TCR sequences.

Study outcomes and limitations: Later analysis identified a missense DCLRE1C variant that was linked to TCR beta V- and J-gene trimming. Previous analysis showed most TCR beta V segments were productive about 90% or about 30% of the time.

The V gene's germline CDR1 is SGHTA and CDR2 FQGNSA. V lost 5 bases to trimming and J lost 2 bases; unmatched junction nucleotides: 6. CDR3 length: 16 amino acids. The receptor was derived from a male donor in good health and CMV-seropositive. The rearrangement joins TRBV7-2 to TRBJ2-5; TRBD2 matches at 12 bases. Sequenced input: PBMCs. CDR3 residues: CASSQPLAGGQETQYF. The CDR3 DNA reads as TGTGCCAGCAGCCAACCGCTAGCGGGAGGGCAAGAGACCCAGTACTTC.